This T cell receptor beta chain appears in the sequencing data of a study of cytomegalovirus exposure and HLA in healthy donors (dated by TCRdb to 2015 to 2018). For the study in its entirety: An earlier analysis of about 560 of the donors reported roughly 300 Gb of sequence data and 117 million unique TCR beta sequences obtained from around 170 million T cells. Around 320 gigabases of sequencing data and approximately 85 million unique TCR sequences were included in an early release covering roughly 600 HLA-typed donors. Among the roughly 400 genotyped donors, about 85% belonged to the genetic ancestry cluster associated with self-reported Caucasian donors. The aim of the study was to test whether cataloging public T cell receptors could identify signatures of past pathogen exposure. Using immunosequencing, the study profiled T cell repertoires from approximately 700 subjects and related those repertoires to cytomegalovirus serostatus. A separate validation cohort of more than 100 different subjects was used in addition to the 666-subject first cohort. High-throughput TCR immunosequencing, statistical association of individual TCRs with disease status, and machine learning were combined to predict cytomegalovirus infection status. A later analysis re-examined previously published TCR beta repertoires from 600 to 700 donors and added high-resolution HLA genotyping to investigate patterns of TCR occurrence. Rather than using new phenotypic data, the later analysis identified candidate immune exposures from TCR beta sequences and from how often those sequences occurred across donors. An earlier analysis of fewer than 750 of the donors used high-throughput TCR beta sequencing to judge whether each TCR beta V gene segment behaved as functional or pseudogenic. Donor age, sex, ethnicity and CMV serostatus were collected together with the repertoire data. A later genetic analysis took genome-wide SNP genotypes for about 65% of the 666 donors and used that subset as a discovery cohort. Every discovery cohort repertoire had been produced on one sequencing platform. HLA typing covered class I and class II loci at four-digit resolution. Typing coverage varied by locus: 629-630 donors for A, B, C, DRB1 and DQB1; some 520 for DQA1; more than 600 for DPA1; 400 to 480 for DPB1. Several DR-DQ haplotypes were handled as single units for association and clustering, since linkage in the cohort was strong. On average, about 240,000 unique TCR beta nucleotide sequences were sequenced per donor among 300 to 500 genotyped donors of the cohort, with roughly 18% of those sequences being non-productive.

Broader findings and caveats from the paper: Correlated functional status among segregating V segments might be attributable to linkage disequilibrium, but an unknown experimental factor could not be ruled out. Presence/absence analyses assumed roughly uniform sequencing depth across donors, an assumption that may not hold. In the study, 150 to 200 TCR beta chains were listed as associated with cytomegalovirus. In a later analysis, 16,951 TCR beta sequences were associated with specific HLA alleles at a false discovery rate of 0.05. In a later analysis, HLA-associated TCR beta chains were found to be more clonally expanded and to have lower generation probabilities than equally common non-associated chains. Because counts were too low, approximately 15 rarely observed V segments, including chromosome 9 orphons, were excluded from the earlier analysis of 500 to 700 of the donors. Strong co-occurrence of HLA alleles, especially DR and DQ, made assigning TCR associations to individual alleles difficult. A group of highly shared sequence variants was considered likely to be a technical artifact of the sequencing pipeline. Because some donors lacked HLA typing at each locus, the association tests relied only on the typed subset. Most TCR sequences were observed very rarely across donors, whereas some public TCRs were present in many individuals. A further reported finding was that TCR beta sequences accurately predicted the HLA-A and HLA-B alleles for most subjects in the first cohort. V-gene and J-gene trimming of TCR beta chains was associated with a missense DCLRE1C variant in a later genetic analysis, and the association was replicated in an independent cohort. Cytomegalovirus status was reported to be diagnosed by the classifier with high specificity and sensitivity in both the original and validation cohorts. According to a later analysis, most CMV-associated TCR beta chains appeared to be HLA-restricted, and the HLA associations seemed to be driven largely by CMV exposure. According to the authors, the approach could potentially be generalized to other disease states and immunological phenotypes. The cohort was sequenced for TCR beta chains only, and without alpha or paired-chain data the features that could be detected were limited. The only immune exposure information available for the cohort was CMV serostatus. According to a later analysis, parvovirus B19, influenza, CMV and Epstein-Barr virus appeared linked to several top co-occurrence clusters. A later analysis found that TCR association rates varied across HLA loci, with DRB1 alleles showing the most associated TCRs and HLA-C alleles the fewest. Broadly in line with IMGT annotations, most TCR beta V segments showed up in productive rearrangements about 87% or about 30% of the time in an earlier analysis of approximately 640 of the donors. In vitro tests confirmed that a few of the cytomegalovirus-associated TCR beta chains recognize cytomegalovirus antigens. Compared with the approximately 710-donor mean, donors in an Asian-associated ancestry cluster had fewer N-insertions in productive TCRs, according to a later genetic analysis.

In total, roughly 670 healthy bone marrow donors made up the cohort. At the time of sampling, all cohort members were nominally healthy, though unrecorded immune exposures were likely present. The donor tested CMV seronegative, placing the donor among the 352 seronegative members of the cohort. A peripheral blood sample was collected from each donor, and TCR beta sequencing was performed on peripheral blood mononuclear cells. Genomic DNA was extracted from the blood cell samples with the Qiagen DNeasy Blood Extraction Kit. The library came from the immunoSEQ multiplex PCR assay. For the multiplex PCR, a mixture combining 60 forward primers for TCR Vbeta segments and 13 reverse primers for TCR Jbeta segments was used. A multiplex PCR assay on genomic DNA amplified the CDR3 region of rearranged TCR beta genes. Amplified TCR beta libraries were sequenced as 87-base-pair reads on the Illumina HiSeq System. Regarding the original processing steps: A later analysis tallied about 77 million unique TCR beta chains across the 650 to 750 repertoires, and some 10 million of those chains were shared by two or more donors. A nearest-neighbor algorithm error-corrected the raw reads and collapsed the reads into unique sequences, merging closely related sequences to remove PCR and sequencing errors. To assign V, D and J gene segments, CDR3 sequences were aligned to IMGT reference sequences. For a sequence to be retained, a match of at least six nucleotides to both a V gene segment and a J gene segment was required. Rearrangements were called productive when the CDR3 lacked stop codons and stayed in frame with V and J; all others were non-productive. Following IMGT convention, CDR3 was defined as the stretch from the second conserved V-encoded cysteine up to the conserved J-encoded phenylalanine. The earlier analysis of 450 to 750 of the donors excluded any sequence lacking an unambiguous match to a single V gene segment. An earlier analysis of almost 600 of the donors classified V segments as functional when productive rearrangements were above 56.7% and as segregating when the standard deviation between donors was above 5%. A statistical classification framework was built to diagnose cytomegalovirus status from the catalog of TCR beta chain sequences. A later analysis assigned V and J genes by comparing TCR nucleotide sequences with IMGT/GENE-DB human TR gene sequences. A later analysis assigned CDR3 sequences and most-parsimonious VDJ recombination scenarios with the TCRdist pipeline. In a later analysis, each TCR beta chain was defined by its CDR3 amino acid sequence together with its V-gene family, and reads lacking a unique V-gene family were excluded. A later analysis removed several hundred highly shared, low-generation-probability nucleotide sequences to deal with suspected cross-contamination and a sequencing artifact. In a later analysis, a clonal expansion index was calculated for each public chain from normalized within-repertoire ranks of inferred template counts. In a later analysis, generation probabilities were computed with a VDJ recombination model fitted to out-of-frame rearrangements, and the resulting probabilities were checked against IGoR. In a later analysis, TCR-TCR, TCR-HLA and TCR-CMV co-occurrence was scored with hypergeometric tests, and a repertoire-size bias correction was applied to TCR pairs. In a later analysis, false discovery rates were estimated by permuting HLA or CMV assignments 20 times. In a later analysis, co-occurring TCRs were grouped using DBSCAN, with TCRdist sequence similarity added in when clustering inside HLA-allele-positive subsets. For co-occurrence clustering, repertoires with fewer than 30,000 or more than 120,000 public chains were excluded, along with roughly five repertoires with anomalous nucleotide sharing. This immuneACCESS table, as held by TCRdb, lists in-frame sequences with V and J called but not all clones. Of the missing ones, under half trace to an unresolved V gene in checked studies; the others have no known cause. The D gene and trimming were derived from the DNA, and the V and J assignments and clone size from that table. Here the sample has under 200,000 clones; around four fifths occur a single time. Clones ranked in the top ten supply roughly 3% of the sample.

Concerning this clone itself: Its binding antigen is unknown. Base qualities are not recorded, but no much larger clone differs from it by a single base.

The sequenced material came from PBMCs. The TCR was taken from a female donor in good health and CMV-seronegative.

The DNA is as follows: TGTGCCAGACACAGAAGGGCGCCGGGGTATGGCTACACCTTC. Translated, it gives CARHRRAPGYGYTF. The chain is encoded by TRBV6-9 joined to TRBJ1-2, with the identity of the D gene unclear. V loses 9 bases of germline sequence and J loses 5 bases, and the interval between the two ends is 19 bases. Its CDR3 holds 14 amino acids, cysteine through phenylalanine. Just CDR3 DNA is preserved here, 42 bases in frame from base 1. CDR1 and CDR2 were assigned from the germline V gene as MNHGY and SVAAGI.